The 8 T cell receptor beta chains in this list originate from one sample, sequenced in a study of blood T cell repertoires in COVID-19. TCRdb's table, derived via immunoSEQ multiplex PCR, lists solely in-frame clones and lacks some. Of 200,000 to 250,000 clones in the sample, roughly four fifths were seen once. The sequencing input was peripheral blood. Receptors were obtained from a woman aged 80 or over with COVID-19, enrolled during active disease.

The chain recombines TRBV28 with TRBJ1-5; D is unresolved. Germline-derived CDR1 and CDR2 are MDHEN and SYDVKM. V lost 10 bases to trimming and J lost 6 bases, with 22 bases between them. This CDR3 is 15 amino acids long. Written as DNA, the CDR3 is TGTGCCACGAAACGTTTCCAGGTGGGAGGTCAGCCCCAGCATTTT. Its translation: CATKRFQVGGQPQHF. Together with reference TRBV28 and TRBJ1-5, the CDR3 gives the full variable domain: DVKVTQSSRYLVKRTGEKVFLECVQDMDHENMFWYRQDPGLGLRLIYFSYDVKMKEKGDIPEGYSVSREKKERFSLILESASTNQTSMYLCATKRFQVGGQPQHFGDGTRLSIL.

V is TRBV29-1 and J is TRBJ2-5; D might be TRBD1 (6 bases). With 5 bases removed from V and 5 bases from J, the gap between germline ends came to 12 bases. Germline V gene sequence: CDR1 SQVTM, CDR2 ANQGSEA. The CDR3 is made up of 12 amino acids. As DNA, the CDR3 is TGCAGCGTTAGCACCCAGGGGGAGACCCAGTACTTC. Protein product: CSVSTQGETQYF.

This chain connects TRBV28 to TRBJ1-5; D unclear. Trimming stripped 0 bases from V and 4 bases from J, with 10 bases between. The CDR3 covers 15 residues. CDR1 is MDHEN, CDR2 SYDVKM, per germline. The CDR3 region is CASSLWGGFNQPQHF. The CDR3 DNA reads as TGTGCCAGCAGTTTATGGGGCGGGTTTAATCAGCCCCAGCATTTT.

The chain joins TRBV7-9 to TRBJ2-1; 10 nucleotides agree with TRBD2. This CDR3 is built from 15 residues. J was trimmed by 4 bases and V by 5 bases; bases with no gene match: 5. Germline CDR1 reads SEHNR; CDR2 reads FQNEAQ (reference sequence). CDR3 nucleotides: TGTGCCAGCAGCCGGACTAGCGGATTATACAATGAGCAGTTCTTC. It specifies CASSRTSGLYNEQFF.

V is TRBV9 and J is TRBJ1-4, with D perhaps matching TRBD1 (5 bases). The germline V gene encodes CDR1 SGDLS and CDR2 YYNGEE. The CDR3 length is 16 residues. V gave up 3 bases and J gave up 2 bases, with 14 bases separating them. In DNA form, the CDR3 reads TGTGCCAGCAGCGGGGGGGACCGAACCACTAATGAAAAACTGTTTTTT. Translation gives CASSGGDRTTNEKLFF.

The chain's CDR3 is CASSFRGMTYEQYF. The CDR3 DNA reads TGCGCCAGCAGCTTCAGGGGGATGACCTACGAGCAGTACTTC. The gene calls are TRBV5-1 and TRBJ2-7, with 7 bases aligning to TRBD1. The germline V gene encodes CDR1 SGHRS and CDR2 YFSETQ. The CDR3 contains 14 residues. V was clipped by 2 bases and J by 2 bases; unmatched bases: 4.

V gene TRBV9 combines with J gene TRBJ2-5, with D possibly being TRBD2 (6 bases). Germline CDR1 SGDLS, CDR2 YYNGEE. This CDR3 is built from 19 residues. V was cut by 0 bases and J by 2 bases, with 23 bases left in between. The CDR3 loop reads CASSVAGWGLQGPQETQYF. DNA of the CDR3: TGTGCCAGCAGCGTAGCTGGTTGGGGACTTCAGGGACCTCAAGAGACCCAGTACTTC. Based on the CDR3 plus reference TRBV9 and TRBJ2-5, the full variable domain is DSGVTQTPKHLITATGQRVTLRCSPRSGDLSVYWYQQSLDQGLQFLIQYYNGEERAKGNILERFSAQQFPDLHSELNLSSLELGDSALYFCASSVAGWGLQGPQETQYFGPGTRLLVL.

This sequence joins TRBV11-2 and TRBJ2-1, with a tentative D call TRBD2 (6 bases). V gave up 5 bases and J gave up 0 bases, with 11 bases separating them. The CDR3 is 15 amino acids. Per germline, CDR1 SGHAT and CDR2 FQNNGV. The CDR3 reads CASSVGLPSYNEQFF. DNA of the CDR3: TGTGCCAGCAGCGTTGGACTACCCTCCTACAATGAGCAGTTCTTC.